This passage covers 20 T cell receptor beta chains from one sample sequenced in a study of blood T cell repertoires in COVID-19. Assay used: immunoSEQ multiplex PCR; TCRdb lists only in-frame clones, some missing. The profile shows around 310,000 clones, about 91% of them singletons. Sequencing was carried out using peripheral blood. These receptors all come from a woman aged 55-70 years with acute or convalescent COVID-19.

As to this clone: Other DNA sequences within the sample encode an identical CDR3. This CDR3 reads CASSPPSNTGELFF. CDR3 DNA: TGTGCCAGCTCACCCCCATCGAACACCGGGGAGCTGTTTTTT. The genes are TRBV18 and TRBJ2-2, with D hard to call. The CDR3 consists of 14 residues. Germline V lookup: CDR1 KGHSH, CDR2 LQKENI. V lost 3 bases to trimming and J lost 0 bases, with 5 bases between them. The full variable domain, completed using reference TRBV18 and TRBJ2-2, is NAGVMQNPRHLVRRRGQEARLRCSPMKGHSHVYWYRQLPEEGLKFMVYLQKENIIDESGMPKERFSAEFPKEGPSILRIQQVVRGDSAAYFCASSPPSNTGELFFGEGSRLTVL.

V usage is TRBV5-8 and J usage is TRBJ2-7; a weak D match, TRBD1 (6 bases). V lost 5 bases, J lost 2 bases, and 17 bases lay in between. Per the germline V gene, CDR1 is SGHTS and CDR2 is YDEGEE. There are 15 residues in the CDR3. The CDR3 is CASRPLGQVTYEQYF. In DNA form, the CDR3 reads TGTGCCAGCAGACCCTTGGGACAAGTGACCTACGAGCAGTACTTC.

The V call is TRBV4-2, the J call TRBJ1-3; D remains ambiguous. Trimming removed 2 bases from V and 4 bases from J, with 12 bases in between. CDR3 length: 15 residues. CDR1 LGHNA and CDR2 YNFKEQ come from the germline V gene. The CDR3 nucleotides are TGTGCCAGCAGCCAAAACACCCGGGAAGGAAACACCATATATTTT. It specifies CASSQNTREGNTIYF.

The chain is built from TRBV27 and TRBJ2-2, with TRBD1 as a possible D gene (6 bases). The V and J ends lost 6 bases and 2 bases respectively, with 13 bases between them. CDR3 length: 15 residues. In germline, CDR1 is MNHEY, CDR2 SMNVEV (reference sequence). CDR3 bases: TGTGCCAGCAGATGGGGGACAAGTAACACCGGGGAGCTGTTTTTT. Translation: CASRWGTSNTGELFF.

A word on this clone: The junction shows a germline mismatch at one end, possibly a read error. The V and J genes are TRBV5-6 and TRBJ1-6; 7 bases map to TRBD1. The CDR3 runs to 16 residues. The germline V gene encodes CDR1 SGHDT and CDR2 YYEEEE. CDR3 bases: TGTGCCAGCACCTTGAGACAGGACAGGTATAATTCACCCCTCCACTTT. This sequence encodes CASTLRQDRYNSPLHF.

The chain is built from TRBV18 and TRBJ2-5, with 10 bases matching TRBD1. CDR1 is KGHSH, CDR2 LQKENI, per germline. The CDR3 is made up of 15 amino acids. J lost 5 bases, V lost 3 bases, and 6 bases had no gene match. In DNA form, the CDR3 reads TGTGCCAGCTCACCCGGCGGGACAGGGGATGAGACCCAGTACTTC. It codes for CASSPGGTGDETQYF.

V gene TRBV14 combines with J gene TRBJ2-1; 10 nucleotides agree with TRBD1. Per the germline V gene, CDR1 is SGHDN and CDR2 is FVKESK. Unmatched junction bases numbered 4, after V lost 1 base and J lost 10 bases. The length of the CDR3 is 14 residues. As DNA, the CDR3 is TGTGCCAGCAGCCAAGGCGGGACAGGGGCCGAGCAGTTCTTC. Residues: CASSQGGTGAEQFF.

This chain uses TRBV29-1 with TRBJ1-3; D unresolved. V dropped 5 bases and J dropped 0 bases, with 5 bases sitting between them. This CDR3 spans 12 amino acids. The germline V gene has CDR1 SQVTM and CDR2 ANQGSEA. CDR3 protein: CSVLVSGNTIYF. The DNA of the CDR3 is TGCAGCGTTCTTGTCTCTGGAAACACCATATATTTT.

This clone was recorded a few times. The chain recombines TRBV5-6 with TRBJ1-6, with 7 bases fitting TRBD1. The CDR3 loop spans 18 amino acids. Trimming at V came to 4 bases and at J to 1 base, leaving 11 bases not matched to a gene. CDR1 and CDR2 from the germline V gene are SGHDT and YYEEEE. CDR3 sequence: CASSTKQGRGSYNSPLHF. The CDR3 region has the DNA TGTGCCAGCAGCACAAAACAGGGGCGTGGATCCTATAATTCACCCCTCCACTTT.

The chain links TRBV7-9 to TRBJ1-2; unclear D gene. CDR3 length: 14 amino acids. The germline CDR1 and CDR2 sequences are SEHNR and FQNEAQ (reference sequence). Trimming left V 5 bases short and J 1 base short, with 11 bases between. Here the CDR3 DNA reads TGTGCCAGCAGCGTCCTCGGGGTTAACTATGGCTACACCTTC. This sequence encodes CASSVLGVNYGYTF. Looking up the rest from reference TRBV7-9 and TRBJ1-2 gives the full variable domain: DTGVSQNPRHKITKRGQNVTFRCDPISEHNRLYWYRQTLGQGPEFLTYFQNEAQLEKSRLLSDRFSAERPKGSFSTLEIQRTEQGDSAMYLCASSVLGVNYGYTFGSGTRLTVV.

V and J are TRBV2 and TRBJ1-5; tentative D call: TRBD1 (5 bases). The germline V gene encodes CDR1 SNHLY and CDR2 FYNNEI. With 5 bases removed from V and 3 bases from J, the gap between germline ends came to 11 bases. This CDR3 has 14 residues. This chain's CDR3 is CASSQGWDNQPQHF. For the CDR3, the DNA is TGTGCCAGCAGTCAGGGTTGGGACAATCAGCCCCAGCATTTT.

The chain joins TRBV7-8 to TRBJ2-7, with unresolved D. The CDR3 is 14 amino acids. Germline lookup yields CDR1 SGHVS and CDR2 FQNEAQ. The V end lost 1 base, the J end lost 2 bases, and 9 bases lay between the germline ends. The CDR3: CASSLGHPTYEQYF. In nucleotides, the CDR3 is TGTGCCAGCAGCTTAGGACACCCGACCTACGAGCAGTACTTC. Together with reference TRBV7-8 and TRBJ2-7, the CDR3 gives the full variable domain: GAGVSQSPRYKVAKRGQDVALRCDPISGHVSLFWYQQALGQGPEFLTYFQNEAQLDKSGLPSDRFFAERPEGSVSTLKIQRTQQEDSAVYLCASSLGHPTYEQYFGPGTRLTVT.

V usage is TRBV24-1 and J usage is TRBJ2-4; 8 nucleotides match TRBD2. V lost 4 bases and J lost 4; bases outside the gene matches: 8. There are 16 residues in the CDR3. The V gene's germline CDR1 is KGHDR and CDR2 SFDVKD. In DNA form, the CDR3 reads TGTGCCACCAGTGAGCACGGGGGGGCAGGGAAAAACATTCAGTACTTC. Translation: CATSEHGGAGKNIQYF.

The rearrangement joins TRBV7-9 to TRBJ2-7; 8 bases are shared with TRBD1. Trimming cost V 10 bases and J 4 bases; bases outside gene matches: 15. The germline V gene encodes CDR1 SEHNR and CDR2 FQNEAQ (reference sequence). This CDR3 has 15 amino acids. The CDR3 here is CATQEVRTGMYEQYF. In DNA form, the CDR3 reads TGTGCCACCCAAGAGGTTCGGACAGGGATGTACGAGCAGTACTTC.

The chain uses TRBV7-9 and TRBJ1-5, with 10 bases lining up with TRBD1. Germline CDR1 SEHNR, CDR2 FQNEAQ (reference sequence). V lost 5 bases to trimming and J lost 7 bases; unmatched junction nucleotides: 11. The CDR3 has 16 amino acids. Written as DNA, the CDR3 is TGTGCCAGCAGCGTTACCGGGACAGGGGTTAACCAGCCCCAGCATTTT. Its protein is CASSVTGTGVNQPQHF.

The V call is TRBV19, the J call TRBJ1-1; TRBD1 is a possible D gene (6 bases). V was pared by 8 bases and J by 5 bases, with 15 bases between. This CDR3 is built from 13 residues. Germline V gene lookup returns CDR1 LNHDA and CDR2 SQIVND (reference sequence). The CDR3 region is CASSDSRGTEAFF. DNA of the CDR3: TGTGCCAGTTCGGACAGCAGAGGGACTGAAGCTTTCTTT.

The genes are TRBV5-8 and TRBJ2-1, with 13 positions matching TRBD2. V lost 0 bases and J lost 8; bases outside the gene matches: 8. The CDR3 loop spans 17 amino acids. Per the germline V gene, CDR1 is SGHTS and CDR2 is YDEGEE. Written as DNA, the CDR3 is TGTGCCAGCAGCTTGGGCGTCGGGACTAGCGGGATCCATGAGCAGTTCTTC. Amino acid sequence: CASSLGVGTSGIHEQFF.

The chain has TRBV4-1 and TRBJ2-3; D call uncertain. The CDR3 runs 17 residues. Trimming shortened V by 0 bases and J by 0 bases, and 13 bases separated the two germline ends. Germline V gene data show CDR1 as MGHRA and CDR2 as YSYEKL. Here the CDR3 reads CASSQDKAVTSTDTQYF. CDR3 DNA: TGCGCCAGCAGCCAAGATAAGGCGGTTACTAGCACAGATACGCAGTATTTT.

Comments on this clone: A much larger clone is a single base away; this may be a read error. The V gene is TRBV7-3, the J gene TRBJ2-3; a weak D match, TRBD2 (6 bases). This CDR3 region has 14 residues. Per the germline V gene, CDR1 is SGHTA and CDR2 is FQGTGA. Trimming cost V 3 bases and J 0 bases, with 7 bases left between them. The CDR3 is CASSLEGSTDTQYF. Here the CDR3 DNA reads TGTGCCAGCAGCTTGGAGGGGAGCACAGATACGCAGTATTTT.

The chain has TRBV3-1 (or the pseudogene TRBV3-2) and TRBJ1-3; maybe TRBD1 (5 bases). V was clipped by 2 bases and J by 0 bases, with 23 bases between them. The CDR3 has 20 amino acids. The germline V gene encodes CDR1 LGHDT and CDR2 YNNKEL (reference sequence). CDR3 sequence reads: CASSQPPRPNTGYSGNTIYF. Here the CDR3 DNA reads TGTGCCAGCAGCCAACCCCCGAGACCCAATACAGGTTACTCTGGAAACACCATATATTTT.